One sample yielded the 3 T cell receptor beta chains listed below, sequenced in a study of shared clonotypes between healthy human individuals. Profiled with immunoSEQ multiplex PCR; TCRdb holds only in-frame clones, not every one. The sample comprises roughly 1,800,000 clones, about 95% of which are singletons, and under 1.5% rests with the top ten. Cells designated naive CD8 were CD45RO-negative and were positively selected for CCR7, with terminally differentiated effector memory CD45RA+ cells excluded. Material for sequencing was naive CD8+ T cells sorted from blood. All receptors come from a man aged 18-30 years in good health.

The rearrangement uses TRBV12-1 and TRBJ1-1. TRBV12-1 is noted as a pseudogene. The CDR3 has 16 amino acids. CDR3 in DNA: TGTGCCAGCATCTCTCTTGAGAGGTCCTCGAACACTGAAGCTTTCTTT. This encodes CASISLERSSNTEAFF.

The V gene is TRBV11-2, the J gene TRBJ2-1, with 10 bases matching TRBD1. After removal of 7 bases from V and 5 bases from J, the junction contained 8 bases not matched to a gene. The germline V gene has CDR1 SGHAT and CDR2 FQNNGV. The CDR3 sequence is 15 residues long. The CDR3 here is CASTLGTGVDNEQFF. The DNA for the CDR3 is TGTGCCAGCACGCTAGGGACAGGGGTAGACAATGAGCAGTTCTTC.

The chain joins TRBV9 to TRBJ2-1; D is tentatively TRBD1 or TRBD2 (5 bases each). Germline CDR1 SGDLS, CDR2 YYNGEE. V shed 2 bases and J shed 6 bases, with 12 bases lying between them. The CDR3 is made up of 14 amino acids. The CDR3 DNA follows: TGTGCCAGCAGCGTTGGGACCCTGGGCAATGAGCAGTTCTTC. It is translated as CASSVGTLGNEQFF.